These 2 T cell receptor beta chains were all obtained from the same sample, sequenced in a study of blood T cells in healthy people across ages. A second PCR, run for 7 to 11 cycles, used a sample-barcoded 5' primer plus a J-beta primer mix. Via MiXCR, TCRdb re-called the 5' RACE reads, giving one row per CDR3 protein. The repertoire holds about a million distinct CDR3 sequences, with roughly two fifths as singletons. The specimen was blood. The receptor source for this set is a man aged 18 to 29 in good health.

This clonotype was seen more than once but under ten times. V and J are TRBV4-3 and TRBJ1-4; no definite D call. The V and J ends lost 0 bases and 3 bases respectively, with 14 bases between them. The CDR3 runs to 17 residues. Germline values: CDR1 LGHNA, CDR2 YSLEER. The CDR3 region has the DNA TGCGCCAGCAGCCAAGATTTGGTTTTGCGTGCTAATGAAAAACTGTTTTTT. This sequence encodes CASSQDLVLRANEKLFF.

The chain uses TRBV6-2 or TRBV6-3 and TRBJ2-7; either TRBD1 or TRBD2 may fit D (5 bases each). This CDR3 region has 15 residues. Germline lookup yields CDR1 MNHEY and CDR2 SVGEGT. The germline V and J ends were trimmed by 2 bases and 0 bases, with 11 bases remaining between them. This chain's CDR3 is CASSYGTDSSYEQYF. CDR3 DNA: TGTGCCAGCAGTTACGGGACCGATAGCTCCTACGAGCAGTACTTC.